The T cell receptor (beta chain) under discussion was sequenced for a study of blood T cell repertoires in COVID-19. Study-wide background: The samples span acute and convalescent COVID-19 from the United States, Italy and Spain. From T cells, B-cell-depleted T cells, or PBMCs came the material, which was cDNA or gDNA.

Original data processing: It was from reference gene primer amplification that nucleated cell counts were estimated. TCRdb's copy holds only in-frame clones and misses some; the assay was immunoSEQ multiplex PCR. V and J calls and clone size are as listed in that table; D and trimming were resolved from the DNA. The sample lists about 88,000 clones, more than 70% occurring once. Germline trimming cut 5 bases from V and 8 bases from J; bases unmatched to any gene: 14. Germline V gene sequence: CDR1 SGHTA, CDR2 FQGNSA. The CDR3 contains 15 residues. The chain uses TRBV7-2 and TRBJ1-2; 7 bases are a match to TRBD1. The sample taken for sequencing was peripheral blood. The sequence was obtained from an elderly woman with acute or convalescent COVID-19. The chain's CDR3 is CASSPQGTFSSGYTF. The CDR3 DNA is TGTGCCAGCAGCCCACAGGGGACTTTCTCATCCGGCTACACCTTC.